This TCR beta chain was identified during a study of blood T cells in healthy people across ages. The CDR3 runs to 12 residues. The germline CDR1 and CDR2 sequences are SEHNR and FQNEAQ (reference sequence). V lost 2 bases, J lost 8 bases, and 7 bases lay in between. This clonotype was detected a few times. The authors ran a second PCR of roughly 6 to 12 cycles using a sample-barcoded 5' primer and a J-beta primer mix. TCRdb called the 5' RACE reads again in MiXCR, with one record for every CDR3 protein. The sample has hundreds of thousands of distinct CDR3 sequences, about 21% seen once. This rearrangement joins TRBV7-9 to TRBJ2-1; D is unresolved. Specimen: blood. This TCR derives from a man in his 70s in good health. The CDR3 loop reads CASSLHRYEQFF. The CDR3 DNA sequence: TGTGCCAGCAGCTTACATCGTTATGAGCAGTTCTTC. The whole variable domain, filled in from reference TRBV7-9 and TRBJ2-1, reads DTGVSQNPRHKITKRGQNVTFRCDPISEHNRLYWYRQTLGQGPEFLTYFQNEAQLEKSRLLSDRFSAERPKGSFSTLEIQRTEQGDSAMYLCASSLHRYEQFFGPGTRLTVL.